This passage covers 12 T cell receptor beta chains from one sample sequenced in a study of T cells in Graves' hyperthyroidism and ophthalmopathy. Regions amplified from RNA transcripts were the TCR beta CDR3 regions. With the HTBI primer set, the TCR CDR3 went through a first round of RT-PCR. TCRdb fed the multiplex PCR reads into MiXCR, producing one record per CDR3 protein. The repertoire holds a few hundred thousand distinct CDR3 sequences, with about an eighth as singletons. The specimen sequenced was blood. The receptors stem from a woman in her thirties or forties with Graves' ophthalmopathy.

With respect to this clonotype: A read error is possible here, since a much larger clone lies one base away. CDR3 in DNA: TGTGCCAGCAGCGGACAGGCAGAGGACACTGAAGCTTTCTTT. Its translation: CASSGQAEDTEAFF. The gene calls are TRBV2 and TRBJ1-1, with 7 nucleotides matching TRBD1. From germline, CDR1 is SNHLY and CDR2 FYNNEI. This CDR3 is 14 amino acids long. V was clipped by 6 bases and J by 3 bases; unmatched bases: 7.

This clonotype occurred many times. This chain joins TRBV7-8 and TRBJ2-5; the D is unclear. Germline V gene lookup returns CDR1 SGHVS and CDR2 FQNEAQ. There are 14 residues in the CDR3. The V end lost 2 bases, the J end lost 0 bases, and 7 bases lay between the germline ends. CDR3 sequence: CASSLYSHQETQYF. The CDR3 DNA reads TGTGCCAGCAGCTTATATAGCCACCAAGAGACCCAGTACTTC.

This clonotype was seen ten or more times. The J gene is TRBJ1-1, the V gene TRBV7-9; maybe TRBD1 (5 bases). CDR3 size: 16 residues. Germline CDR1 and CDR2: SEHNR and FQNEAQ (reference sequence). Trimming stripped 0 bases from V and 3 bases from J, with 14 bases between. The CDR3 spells CASSLAGGGWDTEAFF. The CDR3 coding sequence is TGTGCCAGCAGCTTAGCGGGGGGAGGCTGGGACACTGAAGCTTTCTTT.

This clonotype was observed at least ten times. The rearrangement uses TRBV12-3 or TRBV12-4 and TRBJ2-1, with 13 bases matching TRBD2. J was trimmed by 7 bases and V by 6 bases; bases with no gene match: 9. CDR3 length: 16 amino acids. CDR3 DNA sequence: TGTGCCAGCAGCCGTTGGACTAGCGGGAGCGGGAATGAGCAGTTCTTC. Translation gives CASSRWTSGSGNEQFF.

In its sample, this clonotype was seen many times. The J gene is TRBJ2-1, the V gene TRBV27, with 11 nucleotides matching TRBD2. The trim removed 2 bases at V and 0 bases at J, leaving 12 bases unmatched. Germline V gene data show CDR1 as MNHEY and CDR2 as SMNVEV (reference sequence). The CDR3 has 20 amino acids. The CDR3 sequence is CASSLGPGGLAVSSYNEQFF. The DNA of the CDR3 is TGTGCCAGCAGTTTAGGCCCCGGGGGACTAGCGGTCAGCTCCTACAATGAGCAGTTCTTC.

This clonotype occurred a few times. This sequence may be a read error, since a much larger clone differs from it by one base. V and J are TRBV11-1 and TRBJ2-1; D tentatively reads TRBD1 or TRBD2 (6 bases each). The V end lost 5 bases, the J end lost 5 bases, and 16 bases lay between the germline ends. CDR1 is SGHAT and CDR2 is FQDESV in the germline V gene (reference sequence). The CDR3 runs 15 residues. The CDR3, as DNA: TGTGCCAGCAGCGCTACAGGGACTTCTCACAATGAGCAGTTCTTC. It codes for CASSATGTSHNEQFF.

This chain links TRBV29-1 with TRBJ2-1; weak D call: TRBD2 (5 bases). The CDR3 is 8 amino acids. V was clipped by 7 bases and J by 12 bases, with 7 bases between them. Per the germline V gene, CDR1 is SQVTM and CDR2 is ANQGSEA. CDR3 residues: CSAEGQFF. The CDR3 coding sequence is TGCAGCGCAGAGGGGCAGTTCTTC.

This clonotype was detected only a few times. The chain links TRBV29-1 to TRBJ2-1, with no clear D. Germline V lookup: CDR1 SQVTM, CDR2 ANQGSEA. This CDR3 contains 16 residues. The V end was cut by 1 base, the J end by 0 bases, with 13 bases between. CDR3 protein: CSVEGADWSSYNEQFF. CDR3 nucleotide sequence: TGCAGCGTTGAAGGGGCAGACTGGAGCTCCTACAATGAGCAGTTCTTC.

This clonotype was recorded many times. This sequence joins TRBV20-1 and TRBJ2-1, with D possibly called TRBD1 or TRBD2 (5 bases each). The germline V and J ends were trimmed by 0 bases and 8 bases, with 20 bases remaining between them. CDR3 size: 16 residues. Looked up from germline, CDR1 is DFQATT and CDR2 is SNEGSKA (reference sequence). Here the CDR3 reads CSARDPGANSPDEQFF. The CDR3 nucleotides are TGCAGTGCTAGAGATCCCGGGGCGAATTCGCCAGATGAGCAGTTCTTC.

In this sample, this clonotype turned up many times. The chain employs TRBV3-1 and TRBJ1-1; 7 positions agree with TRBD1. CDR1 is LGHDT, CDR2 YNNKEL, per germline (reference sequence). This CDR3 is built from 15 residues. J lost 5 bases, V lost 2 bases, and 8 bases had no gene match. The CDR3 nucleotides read TGTGCCAGCAGCCAAACGTTGACAGGGTCGACTGAAGCTTTCTTT. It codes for CASSQTLTGSTEAFF.

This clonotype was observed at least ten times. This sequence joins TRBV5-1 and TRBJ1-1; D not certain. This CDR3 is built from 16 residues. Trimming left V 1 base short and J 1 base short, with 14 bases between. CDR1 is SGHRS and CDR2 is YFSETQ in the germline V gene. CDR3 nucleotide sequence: TGCGCCAGCAGCTTGCGGTCCGAGGGTGAGAACACTGAAGCTTTCTTT. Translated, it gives CASSLRSEGENTEAFF.

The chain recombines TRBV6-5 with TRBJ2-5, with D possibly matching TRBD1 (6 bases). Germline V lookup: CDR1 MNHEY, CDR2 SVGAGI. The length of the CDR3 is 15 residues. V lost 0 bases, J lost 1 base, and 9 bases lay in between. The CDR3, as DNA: TGTGCCAGCAGTTACTCTTGGGACATCCAAGAGACCCAGTACTTC. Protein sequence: CASSYSWDIQETQYF.